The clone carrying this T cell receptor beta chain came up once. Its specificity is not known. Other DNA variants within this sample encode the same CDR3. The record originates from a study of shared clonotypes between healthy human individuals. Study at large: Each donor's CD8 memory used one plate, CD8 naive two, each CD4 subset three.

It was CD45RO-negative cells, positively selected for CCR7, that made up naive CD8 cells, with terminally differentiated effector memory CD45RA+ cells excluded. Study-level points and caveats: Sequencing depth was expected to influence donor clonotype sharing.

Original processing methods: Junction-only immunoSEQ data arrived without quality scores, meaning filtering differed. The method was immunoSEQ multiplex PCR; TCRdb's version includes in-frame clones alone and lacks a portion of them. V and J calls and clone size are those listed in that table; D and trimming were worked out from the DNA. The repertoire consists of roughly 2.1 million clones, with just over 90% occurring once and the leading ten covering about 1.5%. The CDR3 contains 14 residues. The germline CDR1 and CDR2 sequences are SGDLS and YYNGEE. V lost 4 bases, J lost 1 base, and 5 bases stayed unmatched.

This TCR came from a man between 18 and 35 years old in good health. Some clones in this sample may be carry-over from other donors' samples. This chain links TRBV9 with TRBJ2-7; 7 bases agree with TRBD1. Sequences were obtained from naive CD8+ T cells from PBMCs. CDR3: CASSSRQGSYEQYF. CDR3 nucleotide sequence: TGTGCCAGCAGCTCCCGACAGGGATCCTACGAGCAGTACTTC.